Sequencing of this T cell receptor beta chain was carried out in a study of early T cells in non-severe SARS-CoV-2 infection. TCRdb re-called the 5' RACE reads with MiXCR, one entry per CDR3 protein. This table holds around 28,000 distinct CDR3 sequences, about 5.1% found once. The length of the CDR3 is 15 residues. The junction had 4 bases not matched to a gene; V was cut back by 4 bases and J by 6 bases. The V gene's germline CDR1 is SGHNT and CDR2 YYREEE (reference sequence). Sequencing input: whole blood. This clonotype was obtained from an adult who was a healthcare worker with PCR-confirmed SARS-CoV-2 infection or an uninfected control (not recorded which). The chain couples TRBV5-4 to TRBJ2-1, with 13 bases lining up with TRBD2. For the CDR3, the DNA is TGTGCCAGCAGCCGAAGGACTAGCGGGAGCAATGAGCAGTTCTTC. This codes for CASSRRTSGSNEQFF. The variable domain in full, completed from reference TRBV5-4 and TRBJ2-1, reads ETGVTQSPTHLIKTRGQQVTLRCSSQSGHNTVSWYQQALGQGPQFIFQYYREEENGRGNFPPRFSGLQFPNYSSELNVNALELDDSALYLCASSRRTSGSNEQFFGPGTRLTVL.